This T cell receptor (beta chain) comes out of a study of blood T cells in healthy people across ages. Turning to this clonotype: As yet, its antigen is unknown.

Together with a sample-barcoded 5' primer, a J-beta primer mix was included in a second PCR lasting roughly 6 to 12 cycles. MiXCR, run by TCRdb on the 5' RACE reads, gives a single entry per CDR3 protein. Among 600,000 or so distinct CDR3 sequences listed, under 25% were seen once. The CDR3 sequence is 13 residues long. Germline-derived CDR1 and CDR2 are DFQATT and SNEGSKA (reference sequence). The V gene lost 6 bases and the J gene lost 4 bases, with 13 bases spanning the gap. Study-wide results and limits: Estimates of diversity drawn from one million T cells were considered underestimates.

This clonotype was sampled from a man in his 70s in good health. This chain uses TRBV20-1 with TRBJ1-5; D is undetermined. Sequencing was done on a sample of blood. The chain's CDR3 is CSARHLGNQPQHF. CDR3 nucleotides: TGCAGTGCGCGACACCTAGGGAATCAGCCCCAGCATTTT.